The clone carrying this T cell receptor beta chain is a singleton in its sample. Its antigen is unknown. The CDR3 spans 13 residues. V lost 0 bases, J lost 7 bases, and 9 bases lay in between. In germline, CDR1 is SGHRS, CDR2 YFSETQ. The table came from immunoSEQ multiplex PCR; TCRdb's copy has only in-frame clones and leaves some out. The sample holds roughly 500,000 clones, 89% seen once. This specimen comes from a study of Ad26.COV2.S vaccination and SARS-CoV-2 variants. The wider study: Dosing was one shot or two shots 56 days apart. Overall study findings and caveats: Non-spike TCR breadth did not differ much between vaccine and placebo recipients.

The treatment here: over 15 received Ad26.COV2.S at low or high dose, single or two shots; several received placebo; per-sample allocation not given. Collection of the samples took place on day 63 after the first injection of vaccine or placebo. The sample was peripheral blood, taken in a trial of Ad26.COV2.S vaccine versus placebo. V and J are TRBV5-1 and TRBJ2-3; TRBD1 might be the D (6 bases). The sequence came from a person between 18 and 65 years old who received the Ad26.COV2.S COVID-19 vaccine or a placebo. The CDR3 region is CASSLDRVYTQYF. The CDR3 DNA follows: TGCGCCAGCAGCTTGGACAGGGTCTATACGCAGTATTTT.